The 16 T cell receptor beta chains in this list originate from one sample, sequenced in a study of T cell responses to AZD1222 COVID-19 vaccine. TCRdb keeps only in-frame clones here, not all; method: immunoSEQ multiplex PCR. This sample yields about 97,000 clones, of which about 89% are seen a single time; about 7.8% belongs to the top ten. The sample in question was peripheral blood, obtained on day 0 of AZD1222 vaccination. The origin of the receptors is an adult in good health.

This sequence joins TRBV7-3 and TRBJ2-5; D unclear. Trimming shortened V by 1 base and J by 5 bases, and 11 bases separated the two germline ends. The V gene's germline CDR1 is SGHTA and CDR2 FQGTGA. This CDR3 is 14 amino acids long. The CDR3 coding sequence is TGTGCCAGCAGCTTAAAATCTGGAGTGGAGACCCAGTACTTC. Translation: CASSLKSGVETQYF. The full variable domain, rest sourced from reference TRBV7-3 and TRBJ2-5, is GAGVSQTPSNKVTEKGKYVELRCDPISGHTALYWYRQSLGQGPEFLIYFQGTGAADDSGLPNDRFFAVRPEGSVSTLKIQRTERGDSAVYLCASSLKSGVETQYFGPGTRLLVL.

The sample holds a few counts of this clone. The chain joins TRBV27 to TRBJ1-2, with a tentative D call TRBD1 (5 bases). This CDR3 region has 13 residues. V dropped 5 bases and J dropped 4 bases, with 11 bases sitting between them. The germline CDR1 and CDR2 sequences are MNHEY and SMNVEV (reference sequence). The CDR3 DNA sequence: TGTGCCAGCAGTGTGGGACTGAGCTATGGCTACACCTTC. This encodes CASSVGLSYGYTF.

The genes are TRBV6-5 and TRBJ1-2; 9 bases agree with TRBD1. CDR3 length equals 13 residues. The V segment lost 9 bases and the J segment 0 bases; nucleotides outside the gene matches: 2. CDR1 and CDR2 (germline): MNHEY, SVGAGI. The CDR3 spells CASGDRANYGYTF. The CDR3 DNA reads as TGTGCCAGTGGGGACAGGGCTAACTATGGCTACACCTTC.

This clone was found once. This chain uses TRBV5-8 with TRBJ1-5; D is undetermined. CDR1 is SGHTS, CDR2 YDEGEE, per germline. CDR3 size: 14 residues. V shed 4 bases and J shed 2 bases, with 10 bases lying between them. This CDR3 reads CASSRVVGNQPQHF. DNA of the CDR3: TGTGCCAGCAGCAGGGTGGTAGGCAATCAGCCCCAGCATTTT.

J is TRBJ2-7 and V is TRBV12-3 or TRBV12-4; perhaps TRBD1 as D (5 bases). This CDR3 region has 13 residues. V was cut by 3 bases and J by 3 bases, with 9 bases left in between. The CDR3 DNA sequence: TGTGCCAGCAGTTTGGGTCAGGGCTACGAGCAGTACTTC. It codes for CASSLGQGYEQYF.

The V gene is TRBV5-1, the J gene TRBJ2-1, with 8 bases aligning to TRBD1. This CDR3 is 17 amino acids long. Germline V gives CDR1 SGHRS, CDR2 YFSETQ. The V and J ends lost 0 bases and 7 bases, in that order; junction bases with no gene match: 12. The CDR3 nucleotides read TGCGCCAGCAGCTTGGCACAGGGGGGCTATACTCTGAATGAGCAGTTCTTC. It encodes CASSLAQGGYTLNEQFF.

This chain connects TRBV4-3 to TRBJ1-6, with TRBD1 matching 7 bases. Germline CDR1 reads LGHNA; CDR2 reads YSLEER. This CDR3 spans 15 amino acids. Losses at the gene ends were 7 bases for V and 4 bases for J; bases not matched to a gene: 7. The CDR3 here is CASNNRDRYNSPLHF. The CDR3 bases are TGCGCCAGCAACAACCGGGACAGATATAATTCACCCCTCCACTTT.

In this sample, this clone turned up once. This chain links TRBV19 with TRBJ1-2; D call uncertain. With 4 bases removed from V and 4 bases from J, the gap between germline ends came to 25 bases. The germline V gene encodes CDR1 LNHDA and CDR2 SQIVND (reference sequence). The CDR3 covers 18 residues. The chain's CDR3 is CASSTYQGNPVYVYGYTF. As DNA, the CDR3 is TGTGCCAGTAGTACGTACCAAGGGAACCCCGTTTACGTCTATGGCTACACCTTC.

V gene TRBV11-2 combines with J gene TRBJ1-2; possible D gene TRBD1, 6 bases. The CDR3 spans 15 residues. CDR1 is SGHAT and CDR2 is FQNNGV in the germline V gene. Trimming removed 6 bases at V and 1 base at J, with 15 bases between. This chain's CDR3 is CASRPPGGLNYGYTF. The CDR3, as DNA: TGTGCCAGCAGACCCCCCGGGGGCCTTAACTATGGCTACACCTTC.

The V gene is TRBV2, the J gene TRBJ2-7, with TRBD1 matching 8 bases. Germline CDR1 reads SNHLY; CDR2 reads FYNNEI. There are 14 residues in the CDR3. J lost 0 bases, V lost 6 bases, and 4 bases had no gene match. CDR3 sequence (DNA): TGTGCCAGCAGGAAGGACAGGGTCTCCTACGAGCAGTACTTC. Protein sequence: CASRKDRVSYEQYF.

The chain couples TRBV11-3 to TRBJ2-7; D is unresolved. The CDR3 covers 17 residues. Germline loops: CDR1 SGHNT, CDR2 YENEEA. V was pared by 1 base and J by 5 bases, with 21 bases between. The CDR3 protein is CASSLVPGSMILDEQYF. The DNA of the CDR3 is TGTGCCAGCAGCTTAGTTCCGGGTAGTATGATACTGGACGAGCAGTACTTC.

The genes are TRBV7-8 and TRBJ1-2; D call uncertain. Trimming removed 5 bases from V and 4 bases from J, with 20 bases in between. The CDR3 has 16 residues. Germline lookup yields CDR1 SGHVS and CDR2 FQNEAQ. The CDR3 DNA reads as TGTGCCAGCAGCCTCAACCCCGTCGTGGCCAGCTATGGCTACACCTTC. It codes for CASSLNPVVASYGYTF. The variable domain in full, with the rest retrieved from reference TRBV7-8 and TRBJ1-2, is GAGVSQSPRYKVAKRGQDVALRCDPISGHVSLFWYQQALGQGPEFLTYFQNEAQLDKSGLPSDRFFAERPEGSVSTLKIQRTQQEDSAVYLCASSLNPVVASYGYTFGSGTRLTVV.

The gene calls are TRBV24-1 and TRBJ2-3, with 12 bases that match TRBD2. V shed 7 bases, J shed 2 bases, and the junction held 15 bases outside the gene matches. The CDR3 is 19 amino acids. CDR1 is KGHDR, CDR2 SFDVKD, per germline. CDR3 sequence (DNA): TGTGCCACCAGCCCAAACCCCGCGACTAGCGGGGGAACCACAGATACGCAGTATTTT. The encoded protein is CATSPNPATSGGTTDTQYF.

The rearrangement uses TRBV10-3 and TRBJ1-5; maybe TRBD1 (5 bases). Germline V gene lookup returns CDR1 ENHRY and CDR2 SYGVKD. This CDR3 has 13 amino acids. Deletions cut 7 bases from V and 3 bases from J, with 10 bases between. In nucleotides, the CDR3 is TGTGCCATCACAACAGGTTACAATCAGCCCCAGCATTTT. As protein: CAITTGYNQPQHF.

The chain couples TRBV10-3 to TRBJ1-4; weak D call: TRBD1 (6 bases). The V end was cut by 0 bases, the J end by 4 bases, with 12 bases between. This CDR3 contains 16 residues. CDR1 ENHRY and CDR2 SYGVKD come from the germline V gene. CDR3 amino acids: CAISESRTGLNEKLFF. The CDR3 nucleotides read TGTGCCATCAGTGAGTCTCGTACAGGGCTTAATGAAAAACTGTTTTTT.

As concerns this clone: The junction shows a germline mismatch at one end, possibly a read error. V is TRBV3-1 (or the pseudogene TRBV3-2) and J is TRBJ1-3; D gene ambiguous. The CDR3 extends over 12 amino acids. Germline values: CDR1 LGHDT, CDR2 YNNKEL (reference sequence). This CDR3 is CASSLWGNTIYF. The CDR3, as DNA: TGTGCCAGTAGCCTCTGGGGAAACACCATATATTTT.